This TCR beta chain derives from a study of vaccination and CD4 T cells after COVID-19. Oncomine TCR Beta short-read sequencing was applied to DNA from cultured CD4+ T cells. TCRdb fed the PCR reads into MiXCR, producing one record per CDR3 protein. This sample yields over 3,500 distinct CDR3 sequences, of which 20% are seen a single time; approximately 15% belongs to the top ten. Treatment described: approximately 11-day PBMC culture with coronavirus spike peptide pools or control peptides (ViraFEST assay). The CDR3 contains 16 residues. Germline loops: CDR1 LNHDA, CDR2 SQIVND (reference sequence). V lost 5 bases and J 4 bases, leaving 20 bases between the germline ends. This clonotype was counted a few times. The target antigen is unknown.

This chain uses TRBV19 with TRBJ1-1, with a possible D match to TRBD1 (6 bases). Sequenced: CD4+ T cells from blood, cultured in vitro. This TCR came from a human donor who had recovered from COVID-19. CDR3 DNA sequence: TGTGCCAGTAGTGCCCGGGGCCGGGGGGCGATCACTGAAGCTTTCTTT. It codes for CASSARGRGAITEAFF.